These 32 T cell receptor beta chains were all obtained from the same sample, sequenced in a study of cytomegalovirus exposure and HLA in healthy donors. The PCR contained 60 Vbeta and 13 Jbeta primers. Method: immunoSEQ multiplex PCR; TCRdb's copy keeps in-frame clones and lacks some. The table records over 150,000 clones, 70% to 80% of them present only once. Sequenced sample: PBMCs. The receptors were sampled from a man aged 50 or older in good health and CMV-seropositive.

The CDR3 DNA reads TGTGCCAGCAGTTACAGGGGGCTGAGCGGGGAGCTGTTTTTT. It yields the protein CASSYRGLSGELFF. This chain links TRBV28 with TRBJ2-2, with 9 bases identical to TRBD1. Germline V gene lookup returns CDR1 MDHEN and CDR2 SYDVKM. V shed 4 bases, J shed 7 bases, and the junction held 4 bases outside the gene matches. The CDR3 has 14 amino acids.

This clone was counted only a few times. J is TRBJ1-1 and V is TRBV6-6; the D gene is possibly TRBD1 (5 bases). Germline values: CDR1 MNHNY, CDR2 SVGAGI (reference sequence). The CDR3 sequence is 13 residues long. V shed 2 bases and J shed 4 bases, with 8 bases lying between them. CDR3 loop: CASSYRGGTEAFF. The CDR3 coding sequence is TGTGCCAGCAGTTACCGGGGGGGCACTGAAGCTTTCTTT.

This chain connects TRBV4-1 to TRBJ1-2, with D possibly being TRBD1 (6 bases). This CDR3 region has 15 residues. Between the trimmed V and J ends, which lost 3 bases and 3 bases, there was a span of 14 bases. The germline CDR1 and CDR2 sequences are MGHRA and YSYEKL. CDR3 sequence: CASSHGQKIDYGYTF. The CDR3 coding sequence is TGCGCCAGCAGCCACGGACAGAAAATCGACTATGGCTACACCTTC.

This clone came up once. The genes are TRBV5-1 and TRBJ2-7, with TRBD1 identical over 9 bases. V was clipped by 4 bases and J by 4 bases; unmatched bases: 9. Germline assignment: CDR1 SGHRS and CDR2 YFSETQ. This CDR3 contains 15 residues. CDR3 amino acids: CASSPGQGTSYEQYF. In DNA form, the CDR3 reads TGCGCCAGCAGCCCAGGACAGGGGACTTCTTACGAGCAGTACTTC.

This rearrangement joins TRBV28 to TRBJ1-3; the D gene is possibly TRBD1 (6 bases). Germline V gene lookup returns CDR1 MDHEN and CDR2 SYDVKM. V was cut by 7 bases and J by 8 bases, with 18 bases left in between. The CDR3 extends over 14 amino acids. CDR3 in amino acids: CASIQPTGPDTIYF. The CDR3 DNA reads TGTGCCAGCATCCAACCGACAGGCCCGGACACCATATATTTT.

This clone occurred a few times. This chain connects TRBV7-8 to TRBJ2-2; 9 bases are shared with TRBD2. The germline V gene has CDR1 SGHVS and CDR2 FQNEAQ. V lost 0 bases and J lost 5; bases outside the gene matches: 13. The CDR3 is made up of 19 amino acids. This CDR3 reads CASSLAHSVSGGHTGELFF. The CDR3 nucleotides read TGTGCCAGCAGCTTAGCCCACTCCGTTAGCGGGGGACATACCGGGGAGCTGTTTTTT.

CDR3 loop: CASSLETGRDTEAFF. For the CDR3, the DNA is TGCGCCAGCAGCTTGGAGACAGGGCGGGATACTGAAGCTTTCTTT. V and J are TRBV5-1 and TRBJ1-1; 7 bases align to TRBD1. This CDR3 has 15 amino acids. Germline-derived CDR1 and CDR2 are SGHRS and YFSETQ. Unmatched junction bases numbered 7, after V lost 0 bases and J lost 5 bases.

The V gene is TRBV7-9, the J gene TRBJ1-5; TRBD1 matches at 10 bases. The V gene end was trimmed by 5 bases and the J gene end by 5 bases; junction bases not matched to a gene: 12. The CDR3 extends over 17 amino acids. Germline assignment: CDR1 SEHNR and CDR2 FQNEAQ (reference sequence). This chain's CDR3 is CASSPFPGQGMDQPQHF. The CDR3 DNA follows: TGTGCCAGCAGCCCTTTTCCGGGACAGGGGATGGATCAGCCCCAGCATTTT.

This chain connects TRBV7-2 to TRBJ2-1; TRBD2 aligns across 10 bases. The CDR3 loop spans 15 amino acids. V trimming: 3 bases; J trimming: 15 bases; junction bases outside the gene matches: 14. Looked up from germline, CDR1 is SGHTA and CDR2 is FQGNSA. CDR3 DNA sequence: TGTGCCAGCAGCTTCTCTAGCGGGGGTAATGGGGCGCTGTTCTTC. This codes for CASSFSSGGNGALFF. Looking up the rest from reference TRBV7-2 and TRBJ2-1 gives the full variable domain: GAGVSQSPSNKVTEKGKDVELRCDPISGHTALYWYRQSLGQGLEFLIYFQGNSAPDKSGLPSDRFSAERTGGSVSTLTIQRTQQEDSAVYLCASSFSSGGNGALFFGPGTRLTVL.

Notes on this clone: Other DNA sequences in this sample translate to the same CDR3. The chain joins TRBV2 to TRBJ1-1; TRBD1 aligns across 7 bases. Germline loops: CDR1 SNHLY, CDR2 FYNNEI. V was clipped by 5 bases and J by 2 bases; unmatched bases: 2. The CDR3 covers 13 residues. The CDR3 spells CASSQGENTEAFF. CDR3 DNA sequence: TGTGCCAGCAGTCAGGGGGAAAACACTGAAGCTTTCTTT. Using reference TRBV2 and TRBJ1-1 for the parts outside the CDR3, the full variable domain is EPEVTQTPSHQVTQMGQEVILRCVPISNHLYFYWYRQILGQKVEFLVSFYNNEISEKSEIFDDQFSVERPDGSNFTLKIRSTKLEDSAMYFCASSQGENTEAFFGQGTRLTVV.

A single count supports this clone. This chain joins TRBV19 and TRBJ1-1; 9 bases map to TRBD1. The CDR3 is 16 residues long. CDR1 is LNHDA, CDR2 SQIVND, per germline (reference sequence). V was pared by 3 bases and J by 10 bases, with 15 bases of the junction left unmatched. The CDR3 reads CASSMTNPGQGYGAFF. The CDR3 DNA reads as TGTGCCAGTAGTATGACGAATCCGGGACAGGGATATGGAGCTTTCTTT.

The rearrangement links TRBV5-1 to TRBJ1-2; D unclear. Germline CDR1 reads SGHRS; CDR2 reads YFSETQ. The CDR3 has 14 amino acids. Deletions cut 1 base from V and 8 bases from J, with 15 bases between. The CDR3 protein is CASSLQEPDPGYTF. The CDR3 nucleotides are TGCGCCAGCAGCTTGCAGGAACCAGACCCAGGCTACACCTTC.

The CDR3 sequence: CASSGTSGISYEQYF. As DNA, the CDR3 is TGTGCCAGCAGTGGGACTAGCGGGATTTCCTACGAGCAGTACTTC. The chain employs TRBV6-1 and TRBJ2-7; TRBD2 agrees at 12 bases. J gave up 1 base and V 4 bases, and 2 bases lay outside the gene matches. The CDR3 runs 15 residues. Germline V gives CDR1 MNHNS, CDR2 SASEGT.

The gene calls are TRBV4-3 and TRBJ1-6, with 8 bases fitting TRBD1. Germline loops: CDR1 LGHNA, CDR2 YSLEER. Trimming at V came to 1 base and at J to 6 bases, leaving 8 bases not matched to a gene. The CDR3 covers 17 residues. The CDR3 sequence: CASSQAGTGLPNSPLHF. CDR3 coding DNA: TGCGCCAGCAGCCAAGCGGGGACAGGACTACCTAATTCACCCCTCCACTTT.

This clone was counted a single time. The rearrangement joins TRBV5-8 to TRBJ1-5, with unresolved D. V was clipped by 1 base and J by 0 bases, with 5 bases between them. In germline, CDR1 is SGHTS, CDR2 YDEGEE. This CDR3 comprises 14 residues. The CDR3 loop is CASSLSDSNQPQHF. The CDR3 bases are TGTGCCAGCAGCTTGAGCGATAGCAATCAGCCCCAGCATTTT. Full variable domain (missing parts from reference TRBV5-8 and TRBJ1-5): EAGVTQSPTHLIKTRGQQATLRCSPISGHTSVYWYQQALGLGLQFLLWYDEGEERNRGNFPPRFSGRQFPNYSSELNVNALELEDSALYLCASSLSDSNQPQHFGDGTRLSIL.

The CDR3 loop reads CASRIGQGHTEAFF. Here the CDR3 DNA reads TGTGCCAGTAGAATCGGACAGGGGCACACTGAAGCTTTCTTT. The chain is built from TRBV19 and TRBJ1-1; 9 bases match TRBD1. There are 14 residues in the CDR3. V was pared by 6 bases and J by 3 bases, with 5 bases of the junction left unmatched. Germline V gene lookup returns CDR1 LNHDA and CDR2 SQIVND (reference sequence).

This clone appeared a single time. CDR3 protein: CASSLQGAAGGGGQETQYF. In nucleotides, the CDR3 is TGCGCCAGCAGCTTACAGGGGGCGGCCGGCGGGGGGGGCCAAGAGACCCAGTACTTC. The chain employs TRBV5-1 and TRBJ2-5; D is tentatively TRBD1 or TRBD2 (9 bases each). The CDR3 sequence is 19 residues long. The V and J ends lost 2 bases and 1 base respectively, with 24 bases between them. In germline, CDR1 is SGHRS, CDR2 YFSETQ.

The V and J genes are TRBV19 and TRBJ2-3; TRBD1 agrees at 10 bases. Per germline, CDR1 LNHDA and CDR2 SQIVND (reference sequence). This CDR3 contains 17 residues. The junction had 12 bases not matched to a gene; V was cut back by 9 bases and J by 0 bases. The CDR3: CASTPGTGVESTDTQYF. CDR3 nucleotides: TGTGCCAGCACCCCGGGGACAGGGGTCGAGAGCACAGATACGCAGTATTTT.

CDR3 loop: CASSQGPGRNTEAFF. DNA for the CDR3: TGTGCCAGCAGCCAAGGCCCAGGGCGGAACACTGAAGCTTTCTTT. The genes are TRBV14 and TRBJ1-1; D may be TRBD1 (5 bases). Between the trimmed V and J ends, which lost 1 base and 1 base, there was a span of 10 bases. The CDR3 runs 15 residues. Germline V gene sequence: CDR1 SGHDN, CDR2 FVKESK.

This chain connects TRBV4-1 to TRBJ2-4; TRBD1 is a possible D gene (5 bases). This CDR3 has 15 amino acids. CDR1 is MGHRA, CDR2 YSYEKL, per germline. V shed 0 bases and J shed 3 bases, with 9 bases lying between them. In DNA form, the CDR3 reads TGCGCCAGCAGCCAAGAAAGGGGTATCAAAAACATTCAGTACTTC. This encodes CASSQERGIKNIQYF.

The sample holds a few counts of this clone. CDR3 in DNA: TGCGCCAGCAGCCAAGATCAGGGCAGGGTAGAGACCCAGTACTTC. Its translation: CASSQDQGRVETQYF. The chain has TRBV4-1 and TRBJ2-5, with D perhaps matching TRBD1 (5 bases). Germline-derived CDR1 and CDR2 are MGHRA and YSYEKL. Deletions cut 0 bases from V and 4 bases from J, with 12 bases between. The CDR3 runs 15 residues.

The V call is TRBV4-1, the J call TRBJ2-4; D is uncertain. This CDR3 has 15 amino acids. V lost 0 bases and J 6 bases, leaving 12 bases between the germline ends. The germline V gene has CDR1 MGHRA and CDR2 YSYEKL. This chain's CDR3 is CASSQEPRGPNIQYF. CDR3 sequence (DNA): TGCGCCAGCAGCCAAGAGCCGAGAGGCCCAAACATTCAGTACTTC.

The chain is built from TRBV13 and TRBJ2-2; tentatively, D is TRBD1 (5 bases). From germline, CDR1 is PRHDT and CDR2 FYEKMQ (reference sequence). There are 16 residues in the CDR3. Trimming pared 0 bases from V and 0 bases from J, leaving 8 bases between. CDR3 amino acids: CASSLGTVSNTGELFF. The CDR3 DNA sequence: TGTGCCAGCAGCTTAGGGACAGTTTCGAACACCGGGGAGCTGTTTTTT.

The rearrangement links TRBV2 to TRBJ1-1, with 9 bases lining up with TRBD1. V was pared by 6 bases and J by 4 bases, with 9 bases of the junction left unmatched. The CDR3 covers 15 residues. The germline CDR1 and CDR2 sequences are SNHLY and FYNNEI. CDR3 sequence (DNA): TGTGCCAGCAGGGATAGGGGACAGGGCGGCACTGAAGCTTTCTTT. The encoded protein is CASRDRGQGGTEAFF.

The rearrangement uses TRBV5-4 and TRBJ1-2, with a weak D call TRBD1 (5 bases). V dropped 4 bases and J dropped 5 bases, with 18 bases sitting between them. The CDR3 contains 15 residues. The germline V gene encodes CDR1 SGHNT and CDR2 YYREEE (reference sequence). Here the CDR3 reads CASSPVDLGGYGYTF. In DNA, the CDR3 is TGTGCCAGCAGCCCCGTCGACCTGGGGGGATATGGCTACACCTTC.

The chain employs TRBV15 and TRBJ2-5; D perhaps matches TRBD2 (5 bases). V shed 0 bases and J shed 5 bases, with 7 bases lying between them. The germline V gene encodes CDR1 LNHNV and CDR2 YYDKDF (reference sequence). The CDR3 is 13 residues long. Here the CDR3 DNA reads TGTGCCACCAGCAGAGAGAGAGGGGAGACCCAGTACTTC. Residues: CATSRERGETQYF.

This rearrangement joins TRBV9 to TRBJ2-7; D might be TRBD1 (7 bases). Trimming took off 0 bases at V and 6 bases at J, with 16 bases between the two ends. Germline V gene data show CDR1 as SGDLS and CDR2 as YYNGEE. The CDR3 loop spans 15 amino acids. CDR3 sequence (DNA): TGTGCCAGCAGCGTAGAGGCAGGGGGGTCGGGCGAGCAGTACTTC. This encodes CASSVEAGGSGEQYF. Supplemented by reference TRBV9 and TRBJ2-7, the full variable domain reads DSGVTQTPKHLITATGQRVTLRCSPRSGDLSVYWYQQSLDQGLQFLIQYYNGEERAKGNILERFSAQQFPDLHSELNLSSLELGDSALYFCASSVEAGGSGEQYFGPGTRLTVT.

This CDR3 is CASSSPGTGVNEQFF. The CDR3 bases are TGTGCCAGCAGTTCGCCCGGGACAGGGGTCAATGAGCAGTTCTTC. This sequence joins TRBV25-1 and TRBJ2-1; the match to TRBD1 covers 10 bases. The CDR3 is 15 amino acids. Germline CDR1 is MGHDK and CDR2 is SYGVNS. V was clipped by 5 bases and J by 6 bases; unmatched bases: 7.

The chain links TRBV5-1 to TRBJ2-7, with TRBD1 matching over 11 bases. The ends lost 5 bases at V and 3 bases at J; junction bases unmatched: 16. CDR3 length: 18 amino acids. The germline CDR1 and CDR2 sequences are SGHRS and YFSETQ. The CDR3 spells CASSPGTGGWGSGYEQYF. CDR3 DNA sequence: TGCGCCAGCAGTCCCGGGACAGGGGGGTGGGGTTCGGGCTACGAGCAGTACTTC.

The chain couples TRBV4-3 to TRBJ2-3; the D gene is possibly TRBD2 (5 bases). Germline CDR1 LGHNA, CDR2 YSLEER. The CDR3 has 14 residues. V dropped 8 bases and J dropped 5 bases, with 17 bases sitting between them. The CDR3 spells CASQPREKIDTQYF. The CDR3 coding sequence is TGCGCCAGCCAACCGAGGGAGAAAATAGATACGCAGTATTTT.

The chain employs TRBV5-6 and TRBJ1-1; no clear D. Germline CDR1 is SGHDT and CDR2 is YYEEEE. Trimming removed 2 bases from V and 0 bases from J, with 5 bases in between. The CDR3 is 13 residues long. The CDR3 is CASSFTVNTEAFF. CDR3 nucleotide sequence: TGTGCCAGCAGCTTTACAGTGAACACTGAAGCTTTCTTT.

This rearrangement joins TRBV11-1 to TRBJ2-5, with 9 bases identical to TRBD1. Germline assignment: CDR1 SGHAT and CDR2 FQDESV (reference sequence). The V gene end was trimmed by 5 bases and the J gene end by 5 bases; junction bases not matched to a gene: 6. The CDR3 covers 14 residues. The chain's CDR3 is CASSHRGRGETQYF. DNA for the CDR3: TGTGCCAGCAGCCACAGGGGGCGCGGTGAGACCCAGTACTTC.